Listed here is a single T cell receptor (beta chain). Per the original data handling: The authors estimated nucleated cell counts from reference gene primer amplification. The repertoire was sequenced with immunoSEQ multiplex PCR; TCRdb's copy has only in-frame clones and lacks some. The DNA gave D and trimming, while V, J and clone size come from that table. The table records 200,000 to 250,000 clones, around four fifths of them present only once. The sample is drawn from a study of blood T cell repertoires in COVID-19. Study as a whole: Donors in the United States, Italy and Spain gave samples during acute or convalescent COVID-19. T cells, B-cell-depleted T cells, or PBMCs provided the cDNA or gDNA that served as material.

CDR3 length equals 15 residues. V shed 6 bases and J 3 bases; nucleotides not matched to a gene: 11. The germline gives CDR1 LNHDA, CDR2 SQIVND (reference sequence). The rearrangement joins TRBV19 to TRBJ2-7; 7 positions agree with TRBD1. The specimen was peripheral blood. The origin of this receptor is a woman aged 60-75 years who had recovered from COVID-19. In DNA form, the CDR3 reads TGTGCCAGTAGCTTTAGGACAGGCGTCCTCTACGAGCAGTACTTC. This gives the protein CASSFRTGVLYEQYF.